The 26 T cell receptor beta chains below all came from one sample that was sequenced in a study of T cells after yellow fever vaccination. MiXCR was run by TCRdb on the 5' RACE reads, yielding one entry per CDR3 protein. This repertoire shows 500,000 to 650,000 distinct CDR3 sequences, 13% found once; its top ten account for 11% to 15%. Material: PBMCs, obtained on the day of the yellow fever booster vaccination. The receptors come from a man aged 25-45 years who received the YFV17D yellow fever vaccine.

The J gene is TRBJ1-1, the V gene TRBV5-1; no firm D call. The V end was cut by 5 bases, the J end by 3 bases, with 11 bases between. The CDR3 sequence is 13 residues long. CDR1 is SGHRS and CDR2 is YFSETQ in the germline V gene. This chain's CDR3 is CASRPAGDTEAFF. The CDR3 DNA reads TGCGCCAGCAGACCGGCCGGCGACACTGAAGCTTTCTTT.

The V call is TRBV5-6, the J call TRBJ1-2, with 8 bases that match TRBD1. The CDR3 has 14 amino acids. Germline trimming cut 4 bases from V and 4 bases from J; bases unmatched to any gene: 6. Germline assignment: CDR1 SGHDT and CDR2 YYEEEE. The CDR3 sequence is CASSEGQDIYGYTF. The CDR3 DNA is TGTGCCAGCAGCGAGGGACAGGATATCTATGGCTACACCTTC.

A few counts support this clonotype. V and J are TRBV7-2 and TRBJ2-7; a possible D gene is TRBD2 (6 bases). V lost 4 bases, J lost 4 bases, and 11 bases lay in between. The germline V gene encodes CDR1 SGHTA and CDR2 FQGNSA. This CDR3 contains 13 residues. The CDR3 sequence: CASSSPGVYEQYF. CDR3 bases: TGTGCCAGCAGCTCCCCGGGGGTTTACGAGCAGTACTTC.

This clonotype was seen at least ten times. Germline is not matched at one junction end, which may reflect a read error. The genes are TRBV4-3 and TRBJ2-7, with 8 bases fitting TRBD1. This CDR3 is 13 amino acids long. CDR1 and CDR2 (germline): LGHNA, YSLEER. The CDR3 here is CASSQDWGRGLVF. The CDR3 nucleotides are TGCGCCAGCAGCCAAGATTGGGGCAGGGGGCTCGTTTTC.

The chain's CDR3 is CASSPGTSGSLQETQYF. In nucleotides, the CDR3 is TGTGCCAGCAGTCCAGGGACTAGCGGGAGCCTCCAAGAGACCCAGTACTTC. The chain recombines TRBV12-3 or TRBV12-4 with TRBJ2-5; 14 bases line up with TRBD2. This CDR3 contains 17 residues. The junction had 6 bases not matched to a gene; V was cut back by 5 bases and J by 1 base.

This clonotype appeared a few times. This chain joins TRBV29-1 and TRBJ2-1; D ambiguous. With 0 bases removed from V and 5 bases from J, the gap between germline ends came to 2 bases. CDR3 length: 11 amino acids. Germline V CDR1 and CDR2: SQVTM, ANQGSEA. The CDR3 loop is CSVEEDNEQFF. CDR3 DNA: TGCAGCGTTGAAGAGGACAATGAGCAGTTCTTC.

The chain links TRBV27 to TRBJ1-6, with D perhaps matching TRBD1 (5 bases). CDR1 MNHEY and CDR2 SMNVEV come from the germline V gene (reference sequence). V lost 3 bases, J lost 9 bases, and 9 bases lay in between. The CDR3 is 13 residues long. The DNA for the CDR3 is TGTGCCAGCAGTTTGGCACAGGCTTCACCCCTCCACTTT. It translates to CASSLAQASPLHF.

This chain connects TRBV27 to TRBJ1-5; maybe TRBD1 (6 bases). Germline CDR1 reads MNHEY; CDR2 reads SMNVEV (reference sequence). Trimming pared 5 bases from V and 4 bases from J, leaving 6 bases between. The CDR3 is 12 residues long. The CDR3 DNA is TGTGCCAGCAGTGACAGGAATCAGCCCCAGCATTTT. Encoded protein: CASSDRNQPQHF.

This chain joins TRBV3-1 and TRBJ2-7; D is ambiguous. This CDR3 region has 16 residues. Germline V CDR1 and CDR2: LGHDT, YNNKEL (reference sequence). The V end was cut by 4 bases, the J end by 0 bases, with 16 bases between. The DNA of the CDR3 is TGTGCCAGCAGCCGGAATCTGGCGGAACGCTCCTACGAGCAGTACTTC. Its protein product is CASSRNLAERSYEQYF.

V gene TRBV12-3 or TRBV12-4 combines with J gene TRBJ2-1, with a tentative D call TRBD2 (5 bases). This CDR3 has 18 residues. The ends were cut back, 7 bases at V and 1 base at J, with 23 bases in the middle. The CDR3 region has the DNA TGTGCCAGCAACGGACTCCCCGGGATAGAGTGGTCCTACAATGAGCAGTTCTTC. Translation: CASNGLPGIEWSYNEQFF.

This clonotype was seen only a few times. The CDR3: CASSESVTSGSEQYF. The CDR3 DNA reads TGCGCCAGCAGTGAGTCGGTGACTAGCGGGAGTGAGCAGTACTTC. The genes are TRBV10-2 and TRBJ2-7; 12 nucleotides line up with TRBD2. The germline V gene encodes CDR1 WSHSY and CDR2 SAAADI. With V trimmed by 0 bases and J by 7 bases, 4 bases remained unmatched. This CDR3 comprises 15 residues.

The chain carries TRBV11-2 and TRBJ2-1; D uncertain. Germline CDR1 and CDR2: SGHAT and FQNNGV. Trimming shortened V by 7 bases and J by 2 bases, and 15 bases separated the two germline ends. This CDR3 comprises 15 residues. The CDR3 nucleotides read TGTGCCAGCACCCCCCCTGCTGGCACCTACAATGAGCAGTTCTTC. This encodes CASTPPAGTYNEQFF. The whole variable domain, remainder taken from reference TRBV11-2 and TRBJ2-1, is EAGVAQSPRYKIIEKRQSVAFWCNPISGHATLYWYQQILGQGPKLLIQFQNNGVVDDSQLPKDRFSAERLKGVDSTLKIQPAKLEDSAVYLCASTPPAGTYNEQFFGPGTRLTVL.

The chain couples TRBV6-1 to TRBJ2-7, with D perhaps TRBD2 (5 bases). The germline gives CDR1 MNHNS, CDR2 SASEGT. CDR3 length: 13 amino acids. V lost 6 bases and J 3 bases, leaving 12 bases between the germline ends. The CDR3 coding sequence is TGTGCCAGCAGGACCATCGGGGACTACGAGCAGTACTTC. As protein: CASRTIGDYEQYF.

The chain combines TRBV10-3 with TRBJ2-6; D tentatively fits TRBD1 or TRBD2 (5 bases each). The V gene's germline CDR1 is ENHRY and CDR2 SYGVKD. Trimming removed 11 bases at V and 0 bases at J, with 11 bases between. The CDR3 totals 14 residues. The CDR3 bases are TGTGCCTTATCAGGGAGCTCTGGGGCCAACGTCCTGACTTTC. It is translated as CALSGSSGANVLTF.

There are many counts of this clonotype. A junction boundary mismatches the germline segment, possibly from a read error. The CDR3 sequence is CASSRGQGKETQYF. The CDR3 DNA follows: TGTGCCAGCAGCCGGGGACAGGGGAAAGAGACCCAGTACTTC. V gene TRBV5-1 combines with J gene TRBJ2-5; TRBD1 matches at 10 bases. This CDR3 contains 14 residues. CDR1 and CDR2 (germline): SGHRS, YFSETQ.

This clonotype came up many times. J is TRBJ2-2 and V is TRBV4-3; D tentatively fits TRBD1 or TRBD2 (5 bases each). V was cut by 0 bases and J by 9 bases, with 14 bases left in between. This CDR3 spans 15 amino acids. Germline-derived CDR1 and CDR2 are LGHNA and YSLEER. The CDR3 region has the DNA TGCGCCAGCAGCCAAGAAGGGACCACGTCGCGGGAGCTGTTTTTT. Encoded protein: CASSQEGTTSRELFF.

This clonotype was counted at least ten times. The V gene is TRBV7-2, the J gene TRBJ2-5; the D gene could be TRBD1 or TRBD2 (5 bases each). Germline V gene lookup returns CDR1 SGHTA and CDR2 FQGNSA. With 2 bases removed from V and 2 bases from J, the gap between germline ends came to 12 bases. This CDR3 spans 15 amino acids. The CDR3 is CASSLWDQRQETQYF. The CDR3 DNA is TGTGCCAGCAGCTTATGGGACCAAAGACAAGAGACCCAGTACTTC.

The CDR3 spells CSANYPLSGLAGYNEQFF. CDR3 sequence (DNA): TGCAGTGCTAACTACCCTCTTAGTGGACTAGCGGGGTACAATGAGCAGTTCTTC. The rearrangement uses TRBV20-1 and TRBJ2-1; 12 nucleotides match TRBD2. Germline CDR1 is DFQATT and CDR2 is SNEGSKA (reference sequence). The CDR3 has 18 amino acids. V dropped 4 bases and J dropped 4; count of bases not matched to a gene: 14.

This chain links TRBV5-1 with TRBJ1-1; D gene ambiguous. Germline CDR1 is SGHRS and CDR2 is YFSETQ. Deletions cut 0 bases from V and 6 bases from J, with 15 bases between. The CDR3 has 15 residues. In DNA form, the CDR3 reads TGCGCCAGCAGCTTGGATGAGGTGGGGAGGGCTGAAGCTTTCTTT. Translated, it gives CASSLDEVGRAEAFF.

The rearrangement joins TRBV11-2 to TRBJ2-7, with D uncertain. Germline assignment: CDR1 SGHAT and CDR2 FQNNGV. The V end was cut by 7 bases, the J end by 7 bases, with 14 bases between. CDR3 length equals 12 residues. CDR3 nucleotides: TGTGCCAGCACCTCAGAAGTCGGGGAGCAGTACTTC. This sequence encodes CASTSEVGEQYF.

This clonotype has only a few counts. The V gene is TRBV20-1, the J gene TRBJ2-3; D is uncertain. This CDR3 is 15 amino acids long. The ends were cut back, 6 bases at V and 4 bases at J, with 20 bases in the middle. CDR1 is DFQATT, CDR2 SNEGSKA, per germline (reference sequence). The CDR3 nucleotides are TGCAGTGCAACCTACGTCGCCTCGTCGGCAGATACGCAGTATTTT. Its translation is CSATYVASSADTQYF.

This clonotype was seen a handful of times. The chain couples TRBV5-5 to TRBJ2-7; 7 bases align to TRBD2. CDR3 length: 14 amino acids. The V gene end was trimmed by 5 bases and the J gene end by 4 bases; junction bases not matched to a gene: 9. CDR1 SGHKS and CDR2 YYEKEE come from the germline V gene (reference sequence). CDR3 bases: TGTGCCAGCAGTTCAATCGGGAGGACGTACGAGCAGTACTTC. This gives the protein CASSSIGRTYEQYF. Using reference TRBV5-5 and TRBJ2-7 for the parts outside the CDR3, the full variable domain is DAGVTQSPTHLIKTRGQQVTLRCSPISGHKSVSWYQQVLGQGPQFIFQYYEKEERGRGNFPDRFSARQFPNYSSELNVNALLLGDSALYLCASSSIGRTYEQYFGPGTRLTVT.

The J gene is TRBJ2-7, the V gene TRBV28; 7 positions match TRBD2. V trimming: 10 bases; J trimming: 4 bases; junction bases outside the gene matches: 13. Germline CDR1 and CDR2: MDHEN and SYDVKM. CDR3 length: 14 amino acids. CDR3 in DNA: TGTGCCACCTACACTTCGGGGCGGGGGTACGAGCAGTACTTC. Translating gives CATYTSGRGYEQYF.

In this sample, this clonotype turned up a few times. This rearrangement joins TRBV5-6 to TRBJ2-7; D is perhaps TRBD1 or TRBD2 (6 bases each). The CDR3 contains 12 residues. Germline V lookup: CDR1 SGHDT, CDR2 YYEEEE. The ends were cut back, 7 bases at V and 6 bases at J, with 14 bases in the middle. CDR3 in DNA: TGTGCCAGCCGAGGGGGGCCAGGCGAGCAGTACTTC. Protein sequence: CASRGGPGEQYF.

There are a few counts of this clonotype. CDR3 protein: CASKGLKGPGRGDTQYF. CDR3 sequence (DNA): TGCGCCAGCAAGGGTCTGAAGGGACCCGGGCGCGGAGATACGCAGTATTTT. The chain joins TRBV10-2 to TRBJ2-3, with D possibly called TRBD1 or TRBD2 (5 bases each). Per germline, CDR1 WSHSY and CDR2 SAAADI. The CDR3 contains 17 residues. The ends were cut back, 7 bases at V and 5 bases at J, with 25 bases in the middle.

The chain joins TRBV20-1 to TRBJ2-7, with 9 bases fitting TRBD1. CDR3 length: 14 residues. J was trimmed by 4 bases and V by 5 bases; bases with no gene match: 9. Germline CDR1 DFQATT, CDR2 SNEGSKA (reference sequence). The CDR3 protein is CSAQVRDRVYEQYF. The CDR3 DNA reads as TGCAGTGCTCAAGTCCGGGACAGGGTTTACGAGCAGTACTTC.